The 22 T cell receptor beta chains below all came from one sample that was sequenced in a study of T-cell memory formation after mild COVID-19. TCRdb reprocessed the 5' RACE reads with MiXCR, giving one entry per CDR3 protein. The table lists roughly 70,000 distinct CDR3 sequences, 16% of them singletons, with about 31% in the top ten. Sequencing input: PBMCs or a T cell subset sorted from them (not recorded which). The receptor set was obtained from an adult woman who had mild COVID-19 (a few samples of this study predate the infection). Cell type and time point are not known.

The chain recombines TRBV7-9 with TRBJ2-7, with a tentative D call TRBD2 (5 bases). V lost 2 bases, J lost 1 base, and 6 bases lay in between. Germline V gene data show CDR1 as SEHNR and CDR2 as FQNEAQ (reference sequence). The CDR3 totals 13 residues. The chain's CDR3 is CASSLRESYEQYF. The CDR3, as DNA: TGTGCCAGCAGCTTAAGGGAGTCCTACGAGCAGTACTTC. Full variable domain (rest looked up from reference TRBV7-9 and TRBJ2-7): DTGVSQNPRHKITKRGQNVTFRCDPISEHNRLYWYRQTLGQGPEFLTYFQNEAQLEKSRLLSDRFSAERPKGSFSTLEIQRTEQGDSAMYLCASSLRESYEQYFGPGTRLTVT.

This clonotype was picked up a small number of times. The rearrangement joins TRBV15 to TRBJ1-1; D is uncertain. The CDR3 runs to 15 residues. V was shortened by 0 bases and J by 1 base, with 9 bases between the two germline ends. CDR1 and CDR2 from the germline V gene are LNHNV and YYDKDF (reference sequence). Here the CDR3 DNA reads TGTGCCACCAGCAGAGATCGGGGTTCGAACACTGAAGCTTTCTTT. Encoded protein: CATSRDRGSNTEAFF.

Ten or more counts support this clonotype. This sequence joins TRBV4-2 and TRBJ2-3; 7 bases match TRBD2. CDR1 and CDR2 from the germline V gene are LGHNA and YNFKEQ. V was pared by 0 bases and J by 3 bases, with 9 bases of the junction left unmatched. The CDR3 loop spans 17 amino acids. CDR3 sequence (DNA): TGTGCCAGCAGCCAAGAAGAGACTAGCTTTTCAACAGATACGCAGTATTTT. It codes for CASSQEETSFSTDTQYF.

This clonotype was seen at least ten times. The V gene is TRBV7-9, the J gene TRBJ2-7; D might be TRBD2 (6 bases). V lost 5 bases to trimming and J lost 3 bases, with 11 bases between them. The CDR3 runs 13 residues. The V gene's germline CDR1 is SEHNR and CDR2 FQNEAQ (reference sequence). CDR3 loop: CASSRVGGYEQYF. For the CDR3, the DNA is TGTGCCAGCAGCAGGGTGGGAGGCTACGAGCAGTACTTC.

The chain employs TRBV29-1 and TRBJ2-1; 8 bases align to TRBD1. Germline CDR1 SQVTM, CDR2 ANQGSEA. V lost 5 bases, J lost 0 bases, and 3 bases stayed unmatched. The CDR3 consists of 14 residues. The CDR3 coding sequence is TGCAGCGTTACCGGGACAGGCTCCTACAATGAGCAGTTCTTC. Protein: CSVTGTGSYNEQFF.

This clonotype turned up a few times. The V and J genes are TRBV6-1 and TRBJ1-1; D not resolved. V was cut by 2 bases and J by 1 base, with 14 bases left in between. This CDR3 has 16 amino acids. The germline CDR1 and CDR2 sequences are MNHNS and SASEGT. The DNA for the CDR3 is TGTGCCAGCAGTGAACCAAACCCCTCGGCGAACACTGAAGCTTTCTTT. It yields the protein CASSEPNPSANTEAFF.

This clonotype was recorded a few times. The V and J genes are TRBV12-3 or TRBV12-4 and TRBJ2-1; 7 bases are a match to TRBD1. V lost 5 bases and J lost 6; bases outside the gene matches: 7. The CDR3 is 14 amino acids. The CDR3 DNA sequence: TGTGCCAGCAGTCCCGACAGGGTACGCAATGAGCAGTTCTTC. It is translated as CASSPDRVRNEQFF.

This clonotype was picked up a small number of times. CDR3 amino acids: CATTSGLGPDTQYF. CDR3 sequence (DNA): TGTGCCACCACCTCCGGGTTGGGGCCAGATACGCAGTATTTT. The chain links TRBV27 to TRBJ2-3; the D gene is possibly TRBD1 (5 bases). Trimming left V 10 bases short and J 4 bases short, with 18 bases between. This CDR3 comprises 14 residues. CDR1 is MNHEY and CDR2 is SMNVEV in the germline V gene (reference sequence).

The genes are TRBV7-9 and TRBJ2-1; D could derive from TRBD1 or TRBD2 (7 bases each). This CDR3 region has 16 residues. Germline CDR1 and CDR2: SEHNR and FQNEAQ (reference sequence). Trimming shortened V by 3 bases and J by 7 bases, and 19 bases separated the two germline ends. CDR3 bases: TGTGCCAGCAGCTTCTCAAGGGCCAGGGGGGGAAATGAGCAGTTCTTC. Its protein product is CASSFSRARGGNEQFF.

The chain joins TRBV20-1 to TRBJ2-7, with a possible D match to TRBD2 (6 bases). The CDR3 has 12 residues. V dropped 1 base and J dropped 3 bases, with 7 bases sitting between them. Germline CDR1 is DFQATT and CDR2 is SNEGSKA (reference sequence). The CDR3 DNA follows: TGCAGTGCTAGAGCGGGAGACTACGAGCAGTACTTC. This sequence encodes CSARAGDYEQYF.

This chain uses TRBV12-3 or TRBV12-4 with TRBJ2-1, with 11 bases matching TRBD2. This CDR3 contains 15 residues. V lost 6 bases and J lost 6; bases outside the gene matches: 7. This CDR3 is CASSGTGTSGNEQFF. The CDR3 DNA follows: TGTGCCAGCAGCGGAACCGGGACTAGCGGCAATGAGCAGTTCTTC.

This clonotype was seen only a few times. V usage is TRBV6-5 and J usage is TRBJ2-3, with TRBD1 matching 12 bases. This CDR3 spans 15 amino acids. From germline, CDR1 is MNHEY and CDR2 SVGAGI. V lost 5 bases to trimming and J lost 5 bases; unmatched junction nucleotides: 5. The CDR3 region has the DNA TGTGCCAGCAGTCACGGGACAGGGGGCTTAGATACGCAGTATTTT. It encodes CASSHGTGGLDTQYF.

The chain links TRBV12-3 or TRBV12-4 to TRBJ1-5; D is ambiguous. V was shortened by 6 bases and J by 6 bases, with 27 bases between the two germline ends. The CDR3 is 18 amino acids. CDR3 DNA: TGTGCCAGCAGCACCAACCCATCTCTCACGTCGGACGGTCAGCCCCAGCATTTT. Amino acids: CASSTNPSLTSDGQPQHF.

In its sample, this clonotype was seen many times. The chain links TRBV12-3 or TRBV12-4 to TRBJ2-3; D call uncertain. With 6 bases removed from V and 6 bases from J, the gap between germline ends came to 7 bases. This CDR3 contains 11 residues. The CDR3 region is CASSFGDTQYF. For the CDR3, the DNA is TGTGCCAGCAGCTTTGGGGATACGCAGTATTTT.

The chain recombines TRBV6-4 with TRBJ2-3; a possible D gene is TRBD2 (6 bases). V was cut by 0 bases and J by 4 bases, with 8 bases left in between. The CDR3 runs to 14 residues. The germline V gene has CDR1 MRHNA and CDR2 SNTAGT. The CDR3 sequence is CASSDSPGADTQYF. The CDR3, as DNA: TGTGCCAGCAGTGACTCCCCGGGAGCAGATACGCAGTATTTT.

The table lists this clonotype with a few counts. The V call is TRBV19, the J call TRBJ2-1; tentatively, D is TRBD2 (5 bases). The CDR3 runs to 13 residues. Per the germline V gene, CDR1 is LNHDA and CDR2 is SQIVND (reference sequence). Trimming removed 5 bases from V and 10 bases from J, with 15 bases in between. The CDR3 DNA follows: TGTGCCAGTAGTTCGAGGGCCTGGACGGAGCAGTTCTTC. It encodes CASSSRAWTEQFF.

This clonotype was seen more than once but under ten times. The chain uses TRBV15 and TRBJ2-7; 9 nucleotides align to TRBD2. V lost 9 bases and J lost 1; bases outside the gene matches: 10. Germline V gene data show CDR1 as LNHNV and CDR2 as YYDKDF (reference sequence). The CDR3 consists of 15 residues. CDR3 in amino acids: CATGVAGVYSYEQYF. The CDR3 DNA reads TGTGCCACTGGGGTAGCGGGAGTTTATTCCTACGAGCAGTACTTC.

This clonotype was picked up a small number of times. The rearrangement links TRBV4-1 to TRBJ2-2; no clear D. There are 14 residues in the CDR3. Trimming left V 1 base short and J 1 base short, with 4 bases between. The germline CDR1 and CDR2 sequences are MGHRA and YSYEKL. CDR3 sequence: CASSQVQNTGELFF. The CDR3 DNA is TGCGCCAGCAGCCAAGTGCAGAACACCGGGGAGCTGTTTTTT.

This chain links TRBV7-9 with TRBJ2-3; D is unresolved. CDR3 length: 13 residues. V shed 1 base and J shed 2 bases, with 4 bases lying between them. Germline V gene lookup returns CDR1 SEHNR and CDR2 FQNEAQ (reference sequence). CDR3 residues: CASSLGSTDTQYF. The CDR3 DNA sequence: TGTGCCAGCAGCTTAGGATCCACAGATACGCAGTATTTT.

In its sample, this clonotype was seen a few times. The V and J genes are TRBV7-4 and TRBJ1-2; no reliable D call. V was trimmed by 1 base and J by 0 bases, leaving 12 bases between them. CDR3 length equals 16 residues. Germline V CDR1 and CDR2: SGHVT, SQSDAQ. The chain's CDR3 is CASSLEGRYTNYGYTF. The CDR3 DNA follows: TGTGCCAGCAGCTTAGAGGGCCGCTACACTAACTATGGCTACACCTTC. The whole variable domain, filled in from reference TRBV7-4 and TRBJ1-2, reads GAGVSQSPRYKVAKRGRDVALRCDSISGHVTLYWYRQTLGQGSEVLTYSQSDAQRDKSGRPSGRFSAERPERSVSTLKIQRTEQGDSAVYLCASSLEGRYTNYGYTFGSGTRLTVV.

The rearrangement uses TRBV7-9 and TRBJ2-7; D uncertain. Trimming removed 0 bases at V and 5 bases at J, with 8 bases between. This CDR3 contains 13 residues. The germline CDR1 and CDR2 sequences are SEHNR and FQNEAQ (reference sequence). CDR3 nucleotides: TGTGCCAGCAGCTTAGCGTTAGAGAACGAGCAGTACTTC. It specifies CASSLALENEQYF. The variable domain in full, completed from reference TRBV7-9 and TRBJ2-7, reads DTGVSQNPRHKITKRGQNVTFRCDPISEHNRLYWYRQTLGQGPEFLTYFQNEAQLEKSRLLSDRFSAERPKGSFSTLEIQRTEQGDSAMYLCASSLALENEQYFGPGTRLTVT.

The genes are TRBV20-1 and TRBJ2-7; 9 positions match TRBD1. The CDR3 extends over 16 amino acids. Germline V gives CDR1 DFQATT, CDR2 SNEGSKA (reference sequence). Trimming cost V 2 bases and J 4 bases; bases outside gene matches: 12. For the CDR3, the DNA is TGCAGTGCTAGAATATCGGACAGGGGCCCTACTTACGAGCAGTACTTC. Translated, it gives CSARISDRGPTYEQYF.